This TCR beta chain was retrieved from a study of shared clonotypes between healthy human individuals. Overall study findings and caveats: In this cohort, only blood was sampled, and tissue repertoires likely differ. A handful of donors held about 5% of naive CD4 clonotypes in common.

Over several immunoSEQ plates, each subset's genomic DNA was distributed in even portions. Sequencing was performed with immunoSEQ multiplex PCR; in TCRdb, only in-frame clones are kept and a portion is missing. This sample yields around 1.9 million clones, of which just under 95% are seen a single time; over 1.5% belongs to the top ten. The CDR3 is made up of 13 amino acids. The germline gives CDR1 SGHAT, CDR2 FQNNGV. The ends were cut back, 3 bases at V and 4 bases at J, with 7 bases in the middle. Points on this clone: Its antigen is unknown.

CD45RO negativity and positive selection for CCR7 defined naive CD8 cells, a population that excluded terminally differentiated effector memory CD45RA+ cells. Each donor was a Caucasian adult residing in Nashville, Tennessee. Input material: naive CD8+ T cells from PBMCs. This TCR was sampled from a man younger than 35 in good health. Some clones in this sample may be carry-over from other donors' samples. The V call is TRBV11-2, the J call TRBJ2-1; D may be TRBD1 (6 bases). The CDR3 is CASSFGQYNEQFF. In nucleotides, the CDR3 is TGTGCCAGCAGCTTTGGACAGTACAATGAGCAGTTCTTC.